This TCR beta chain was recorded in a study of control samples from healthy donors and cancer patients (dated by TCRdb to about 2020). Note on this clone: The specificity of this receptor is unknown. Base qualities are missing; no much larger clone stands one base away.

The germline V gene gives CDR1 as SGHDT and CDR2 as YYEEEE. Counted from cysteine to phenylalanine, this CDR3 has 13 amino acids. The CDR3 DNA has 39 bases and is translated from base 1. V was cut back by 3 bases and J by 0 bases, leaving a gap of 7 bases between them. Library preparation employed the immunoSEQ multiplex PCR assay. TCRdb stores this immuneACCESS table with in-frame sequences only. Part of the clones is absent; in the studies checked, under half of the shortfall reflects unresolved V genes, and no reason is known for the rest. The sample table lists around 90,000 clones, about 84% of them with a count of one. In total, the top ten clones hold approximately 2% of the sample.

The sequence links TRBV5-6 to TRBJ2-7; there is no confident call for the D gene. The sequence came from a woman aged 40 to 55 in good health. The sequenced sample was blood. The nucleotide sequence reads TGTGCCAGCAGCTCCACATTCTCCTACGAGCAGTACTTC. This yields the protein CASSSTFSYEQYF.